This TCR beta chain was captured by sequencing in a study of T cells in Graves' hyperthyroidism and ophthalmopathy (dated by TCRdb to about 2019). Concerning the study at large: Peripheral blood was collected at initial diagnosis, before any treatment. For training and testing, the 100 patients in the discovery cohort were randomly divided in a 7:3 ratio. To identify TCR V-J signatures that set the groups apart, the researchers used a discovery cohort of 100 patients, made up of some 41 with Graves' ophthalmopathy and 57 with stable Graves' hyperthyroidism. After sampling, hyperthyroidism patients received methimazole starting at 30 mg daily, and ophthalmopathy patients received high-dose intravenous methylprednisolone. The study also compared thyroid tissue and blood T-cell repertoires from 5 to 7 Graves' hyperthyroidism patients. According to the paper, TCR Vbeta CDR3 sequencing was carried out on 135 peripheral blood samples, which came from 40 to 45 ophthalmopathy, approximately 78 hyperthyroidism and roughly 17 progressor patients. An independent validation cohort of under 20 hyperthyroidism patients and approximately 17 patients who later progressed to ophthalmopathy tested prospective prediction of ophthalmopathy. What the work shows at the level of the full study, not this receptor alone: In validation, the model predicted progression to ophthalmopathy a median of around 6.5 months before onset, with roughly 70% sensitivity and about 75% specificity. Most expanded thyroid clonotypes (frequency above 0.001) were also detected in blood, suggesting blood repertoires may reflect thyroid immune responses. A model built on a 13 V-J signature distinguished ophthalmopathy from stable hyperthyroidism, reaching over 85% sensitivity and around 81% specificity in cross-validation and 80%/75% in testing. Sample size was not statistically predetermined, and blinding of investigators to group allocation was not performed.

The TCR beta CDR3 regions were amplified from RNA transcripts. The TCR CDR3 was subjected to a first round of RT-PCR using the HTBI primer set and the Qiagen OneStep RT-PCR kit. A second multiplex PCR round built the libraries, followed by size selection and purification. The libraries were sequenced on an Illumina HiSeq2000 using paired-end 100 bp reads. Concerning the study's data processing: SOAPnuke was used to process the raw data, throwing out any read that contained adapters or uncalled bases, had a mean Phred below 15, or lacked an exact constant-primer or identifier match. High-quality paired reads were merged using COPE v1.2.5, and each unique nucleotide sequence was defined as a clonotype. Clonotypes were aligned to IMGT TRBV, TRBD and TRBJ reference segments using MiTCR v1.1. Only V-J combinations with frequency above 0.0001, covering 99.2% of repertoires, were analysed. The TCS score was defined as F50 (clonal expansion) divided by E x V (chaos), with BLOSUM62-based TCRdist calculated between CDR3 peptides within each V-J. Welch's t-statistics and random forest reduced some 510 V-J features to fewer than 15, which were used in a naive Bayes classifier (R e1071). TCRdb's own reprocessing of the public reads used fastp at Q25 and MiXCR and kept productive beta chains. Duplicate CDR3 protein sequences are folded into a single record with the most common DNA and genes. TCRdb assigned the V and J calls; the authors' analysis was not used. This sample is represented by approximately 210,000 distinct CDR3 sequences; roughly 18% of them were singletons. Together, the top ten hold roughly 50% of the sample.

A distance of 14 bases separates the germline ends of V and J, which lose 0 bases and 8 bases respectively. The germline V gene sets CDR1 to ENHRY and CDR2 to SYGVKD. Spanning cysteine to phenylalanine, the CDR3 consists of 14 amino acids. The DNA shown is the 42-base CDR3, in frame from base 1. A patient counted as having stable Graves' hyperthyroidism if no progression to ophthalmopathy occurred over 18 months of follow-up. Hyperthyroidism patients were aged 18 to 65 years and newly diagnosed, with disease duration of less than 2 months. Patients with uncontrolled infections, other autoimmune diseases, pregnancy or lactation were excluded. Diagnoses were established on the basis of clinical symptoms, serum thyroxine and TRAb, thyroid ultrasound, and orbital computed tomography. PBMCs were separated from roughly 10 ml of fresh peripheral blood using Ficoll-Paque density gradient centrifugation. Total RNA was extracted with Trizol reagent, and quality was checked on an Agilent 2100 Bioanalyzer.

With respect to this clonotype: Its antigen is still unknown. Qualities for individual bases were not recorded, and no much larger clone is one base off.

The specimen sequenced was blood. The sequence derives from a man in his fifties with Graves' hyperthyroidism. Here the chain combines TRBV10-3 and TRBJ2-7; no confident D gene assignment can be made. The sequence in DNA is TGTGCCATCAGTGAGTCGTTTAGTTTTGGGAAGCAGTACTTC. Translated, it reads CAISESFSFGKQYF.